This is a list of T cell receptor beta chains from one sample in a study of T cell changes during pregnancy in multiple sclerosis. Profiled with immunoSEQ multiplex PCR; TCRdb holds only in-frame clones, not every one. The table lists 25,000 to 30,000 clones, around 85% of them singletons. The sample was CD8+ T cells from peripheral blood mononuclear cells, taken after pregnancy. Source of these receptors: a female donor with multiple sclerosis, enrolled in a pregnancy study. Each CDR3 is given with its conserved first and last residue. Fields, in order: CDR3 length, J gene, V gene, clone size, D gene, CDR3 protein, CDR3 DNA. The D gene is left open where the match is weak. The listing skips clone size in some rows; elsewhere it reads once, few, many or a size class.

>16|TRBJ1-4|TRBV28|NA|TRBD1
CASTLGPGTANEKLFF
TGTGCCAGCACCTTGGGCCCCGGGACAGCGAATGAAAAACTGTTTTTT
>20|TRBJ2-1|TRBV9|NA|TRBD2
CASSLGEAGSSGGPYNEQFF
TGTGCCAGCAGCCTCGGTGAGGCCGGTAGTAGCGGGGGGCCCTACAATGAGCAGTTCTTC
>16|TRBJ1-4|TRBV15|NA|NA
CATSRGSDGANEKLFF
TGTGCCACCAGCAGGGGTTCAGACGGAGCTAATGAAAAACTGTTTTTT
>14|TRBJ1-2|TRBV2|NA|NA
CASRAGRVDYGYTF
TGTGCCAGCAGAGCAGGGAGGGTCGACTATGGCTACACCTTC
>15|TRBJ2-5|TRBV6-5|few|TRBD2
CASSYGSGGGETQYF
TGTGCCAGCAGTTATGGTAGCGGGGGGGGTGAGACCCAGTACTTC
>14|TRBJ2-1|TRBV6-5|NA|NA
CASSPTVIPNEQFF
TGTGCCAGCAGTCCTACCGTCATTCCTAATGAGCAGTTCTTC
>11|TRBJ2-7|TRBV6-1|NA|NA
CASSYSHEQYF
TGTGCCAGCAGTTACAGTCACGAGCAGTACTTC
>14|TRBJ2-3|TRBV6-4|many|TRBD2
CASSTSGETDTQYF
TGTGCCAGCTCGACTAGCGGGGAGACAGATACGCAGTATTTT
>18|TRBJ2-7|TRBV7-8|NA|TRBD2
CASSLAGAAEAGVNEQYF
TGTGCCAGCAGCTTAGCGGGTGCCGCGGAAGCGGGGGTCAACGAGCAGTACTTC
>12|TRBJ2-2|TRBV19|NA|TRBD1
CASQGESGELFF
TGTGCCAGTCAGGGGGAGAGCGGGGAGCTGTTTTTT
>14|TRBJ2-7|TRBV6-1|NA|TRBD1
CASSVRDRINEQYF
TGTGCCAGCAGTGTCCGGGACAGGATCAACGAGCAGTACTTC
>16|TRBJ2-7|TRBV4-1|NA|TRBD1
CASSRRPGQGVHEQYF
TGCGCCAGCAGCCGCAGACCGGGACAGGGAGTCCACGAGCAGTACTTC
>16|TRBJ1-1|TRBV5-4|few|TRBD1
CASSLDSGGVSPEAFF
TGTGCCAGCAGCTTGGATTCAGGGGGCGTAAGCCCTGAAGCTTTCTTT
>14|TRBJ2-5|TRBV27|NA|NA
CASSPDRTKETQYF
TGTGCCAGCAGTCCGGACAGGACTAAAGAGACCCAGTACTTC
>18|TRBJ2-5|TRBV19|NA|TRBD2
CASSIVVAGEGSQETQYF
TGTGCCAGTAGTATAGTGGTAGCGGGGGAAGGATCTCAAGAGACCCAGTACTTC
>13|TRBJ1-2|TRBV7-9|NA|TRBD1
CASSAQGDYGYTF
TGTGCCAGCAGCGCGCAGGGGGACTATGGCTACACCTTC
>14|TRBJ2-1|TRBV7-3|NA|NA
CASSLGYGDNEQFF
TGTGCCAGCAGCTTGGGGTACGGGGATAATGAGCAGTTCTTC
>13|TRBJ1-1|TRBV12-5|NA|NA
CASGLDTGTEAFF
TGTGCTAGTGGTTTGGACACGGGCACTGAAGCTTTCTTT
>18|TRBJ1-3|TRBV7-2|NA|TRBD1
CASSLYRFGTVQGNTIYF
TGTGCCAGCAGCTTGTATAGGTTCGGGACAGTCCAAGGAAACACCATATATTTT